The clone carrying this TCR beta chain was found a few times. Its antigen is undetermined. Expressed TCRB transcripts were sequenced after all isolated RNA was converted to cDNA. The data were produced by immunoSEQ multiplex PCR, yet TCRdb's version contains in-frame clones alone and is incomplete. The sample records 640,000 or so clones, over 11% being singletons. Germline CDR1 reads SNHLY; CDR2 reads FYNNEI. There are 12 residues in the CDR3. V lost 4 bases, J lost 3 bases, and 7 bases lay in between. These data belong to a study of beta chain features in type 1 diabetes. Study findings and constraints: VDJ junctions from patients with type 1 diabetes contained fewer insertions and more deletions. TCRB repertoires of naive, central memory and Treg cells appeared more similar among patients than among healthy donors. Moderate yet significant TCRB CDR3 shortening was seen in Type 1 diabetes patients in all four CD4+ subsets.

This receptor was taken from a man younger than 30 with type 1 diabetes. The specimen was naive CD4+ T cells from blood. This chain uses TRBV2 with TRBJ2-7; D uncertain. CDR3 in amino acids: CASSVFSYEQYF. Here the CDR3 DNA reads TGTGCCAGCAGTGTATTCAGCTACGAGCAGTACTTC. The full variable domain, completed using reference TRBV2 and TRBJ2-7, is EPEVTQTPSHQVTQMGQEVILRCVPISNHLYFYWYRQILGQKVEFLVSFYNNEISEKSEIFDDQFSVERPDGSNFTLKIRSTKLEDSAMYFCASSVFSYEQYFGPGTRLTVT.